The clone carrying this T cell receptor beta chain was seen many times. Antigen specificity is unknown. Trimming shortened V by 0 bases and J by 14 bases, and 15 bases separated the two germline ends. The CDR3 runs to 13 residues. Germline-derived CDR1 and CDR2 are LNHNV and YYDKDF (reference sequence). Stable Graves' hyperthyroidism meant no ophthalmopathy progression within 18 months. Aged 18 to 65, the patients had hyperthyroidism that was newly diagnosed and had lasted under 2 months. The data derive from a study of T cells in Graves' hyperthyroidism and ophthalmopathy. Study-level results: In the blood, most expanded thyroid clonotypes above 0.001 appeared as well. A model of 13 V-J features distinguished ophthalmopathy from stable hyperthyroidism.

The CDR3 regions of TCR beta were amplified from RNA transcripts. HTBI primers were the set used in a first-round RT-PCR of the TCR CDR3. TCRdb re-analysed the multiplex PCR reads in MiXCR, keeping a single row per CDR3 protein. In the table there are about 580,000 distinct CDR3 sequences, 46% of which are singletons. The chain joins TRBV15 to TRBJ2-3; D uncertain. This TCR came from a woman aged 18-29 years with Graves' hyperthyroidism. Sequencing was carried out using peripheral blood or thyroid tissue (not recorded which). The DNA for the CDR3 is TGTGCCACCAGCAGAGATCACCTAAGGTCACCGTATTTT. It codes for CATSRDHLRSPYF.